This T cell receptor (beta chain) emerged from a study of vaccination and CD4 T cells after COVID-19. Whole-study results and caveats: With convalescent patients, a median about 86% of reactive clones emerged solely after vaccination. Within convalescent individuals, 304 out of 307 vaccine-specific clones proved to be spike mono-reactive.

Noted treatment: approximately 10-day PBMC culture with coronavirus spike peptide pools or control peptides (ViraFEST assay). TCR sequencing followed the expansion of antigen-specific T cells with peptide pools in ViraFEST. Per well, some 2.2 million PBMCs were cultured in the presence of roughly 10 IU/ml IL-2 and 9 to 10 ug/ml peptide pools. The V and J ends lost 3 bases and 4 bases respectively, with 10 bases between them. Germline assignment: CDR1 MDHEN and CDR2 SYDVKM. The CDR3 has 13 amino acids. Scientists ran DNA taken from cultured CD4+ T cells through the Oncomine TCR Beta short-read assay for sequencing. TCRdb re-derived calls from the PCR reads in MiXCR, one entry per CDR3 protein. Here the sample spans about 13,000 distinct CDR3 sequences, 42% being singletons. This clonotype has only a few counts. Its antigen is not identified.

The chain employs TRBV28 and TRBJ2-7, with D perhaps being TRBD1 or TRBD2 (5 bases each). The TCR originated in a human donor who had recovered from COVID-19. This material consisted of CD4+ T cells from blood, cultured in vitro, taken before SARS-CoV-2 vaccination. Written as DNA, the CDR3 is TGTGCCAGCAGTTTTGGGGGACGGTACGAGCAGTACTTC. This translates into CASSFGGRYEQYF.